This note documents a single TCR beta chain sequence. As yet, its antigen is unknown. All donors provided no fewer than one pre-ART and no fewer than two post-ART PBMC samples. HIV-positive participants were all treated in the United States. The data derive from a study of long-term antiretroviral therapy in people with HIV. Study results and caveats: Blood collection from the mid-2000s to the late 2010s possibly occurred under older ART regimens. Spans of CDR3 length were tighter for HIV repertoires than for controls.

The immunoSEQ assay was v3.0, run at survey level. Data came from immunoSEQ multiplex PCR; TCRdb stores just in-frame clones and leaves some out. In the table there are approximately 17,000 clones, approximately 89% of which are singletons. There are 14 residues in the CDR3. The germline V gene encodes CDR1 MNHEY and CDR2 SVGAGI. With 6 bases clipped from V and 7 bases from J, the junction kept 7 bases outside the gene matches. The rearrangement links TRBV6-5 to TRBJ1-4; 8 nucleotides match TRBD1. The specimen was unsorted PBMCs, collected 0.6 years after starting antiretroviral therapy. The receptor's source is a woman aged 40 to 50 with HIV. Here the CDR3 reads CASSLQGAVEKLFF. For the CDR3, the DNA is TGTGCCAGCAGCCTCCAGGGGGCTGTTGAAAAACTGTTTTTT.